These 30 T cell receptor beta chains originate from one sample sequenced in a study of blood T cell repertoires in COVID-19. Profiled with immunoSEQ multiplex PCR; TCRdb holds only in-frame clones, not every one. The repertoire holds a few hundred thousand clones, with around 83% as singletons. The source material was PBMCs or T cells enriched from blood (not recorded which). These receptors came from a woman between 50 and 59 years old who had recovered from COVID-19.

The chain carries TRBV10-2 and TRBJ1-5, with a tentative D call TRBD1 (5 bases). V lost 7 bases and J lost 4, with 14 bases in between. This CDR3 is built from 14 residues. Germline lookup yields CDR1 WSHSY and CDR2 SAAADI. This chain's CDR3 is CASKVEGWNQPQHF. CDR3 sequence (DNA): TGCGCCAGCAAGGTGGAGGGGTGGAATCAGCCCCAGCATTTT.

The chain employs TRBV7-9 and TRBJ1-3, with D hard to call. The CDR3 has 14 residues. Trimming left V 5 bases short and J 2 bases short, with 10 bases between. CDR1 and CDR2 from the germline V gene are SEHNR and FQNEAQ (reference sequence). As DNA, the CDR3 is TGTGCCAGCAGCCAAAAGCCCGCTGGAAACACCATATATTTT. It yields the protein CASSQKPAGNTIYF.

CDR3 DNA sequence: TGTGCCAGTAGCCTACCGGGACAGGGTCGGACTGAAGCTTTCTTT. It translates to CASSLPGQGRTEAFF. The rearrangement links TRBV19 to TRBJ1-1; TRBD1 matches at 9 bases. The junction had 10 bases not matched to a gene; V was cut back by 6 bases and J by 5 bases. Germline CDR1 and CDR2: LNHDA and SQIVND (reference sequence). The CDR3 runs 15 residues. The variable domain in full, completed from reference TRBV19 and TRBJ1-1, reads DGGITQSPKYLFRKEGQNVTLSCEQNLNHDAMYWYRQDPGQGLRLIYYSQIVNDFQKGDIAEGYSVSREKKESFPLTVTSAQKNPTAFYLCASSLPGQGRTEAFFGQGTRLTVV.

The chain uses TRBV21-1 and TRBJ2-7; the table's D call, TRBD1, has no DNA check behind it. TRBV21-1 is labeled a pseudogene. The CDR3 is 16 amino acids. The CDR3 loop reads CASSKTPRAMSYEQYF. CDR3 DNA: TGTGCCAGCAGCAAAACCCCCAGGGCAATGTCCTACGAGCAGTACTTC.

In the case of this clone: This sample includes further DNA sequences coding for the same CDR3. The chain recombines TRBV15 with TRBJ2-2; D remains ambiguous. Germline CDR1 reads LNHNV; CDR2 reads YYDKDF (reference sequence). The CDR3 is 14 residues long. Trimming pared 0 bases from V and 5 bases from J, leaving 7 bases between. CDR3 coding DNA: TGTGCCACCAGCAGAGAGCGAGGAACCGGGGAGCTGTTTTTT. Translating it yields CATSRERGTGELFF.

This clone was recorded once. The chain joins TRBV5-1 to TRBJ2-5; D may be TRBD1 (5 bases). Trimming took 1 base from V and 0 from J, leaving 10 bases between them. There are 15 residues in the CDR3. The germline V gene encodes CDR1 SGHRS and CDR2 YFSETQ. CDR3 residues: CASSLNPGYQETQYF. The CDR3, as DNA: TGCGCCAGCAGCTTGAACCCAGGGTACCAAGAGACCCAGTACTTC. Variable domain in full (rest from reference TRBV5-1 and TRBJ2-5): KAGVTQTPRYLIKTRGQQVTLSCSPISGHRSVSWYQQTPGQGLQFLFEYFSETQRNKGNFPGRFSGRQFSNSRSEMNVSTLELGDSALYLCASSLNPGYQETQYFGPGTRLLVL.

DNA of the CDR3: TGTGCCAGCAGCTTAGGGGGGGTTGGACCGAACACTGAAGCTTTCTTT. Its protein product is CASSLGGVGPNTEAFF. J is TRBJ1-1 and V is TRBV11-3; tentatively, D is TRBD1 (5 bases). In germline, CDR1 is SGHNT, CDR2 YENEEA. Trimming shortened V by 1 base and J by 1 base, and 13 bases separated the two germline ends. The CDR3 consists of 16 residues.

The CDR3, as DNA: TGTGCCAGCATCAGGGGGGGGAACGACAGGGGCGGTAATCAGCCCCAGCATTTT. Its translation: CASIRGGNDRGGNQPQHF. The gene calls are TRBV5-4 and TRBJ1-5; 8 bases fit TRBD1. J lost 4 bases, V lost 6 bases, and 18 bases had no gene match. The CDR3 runs 18 residues. Germline V gene data show CDR1 as SGHNT and CDR2 as YYREEE (reference sequence). Variable domain in full (rest from reference TRBV5-4 and TRBJ1-5): ETGVTQSPTHLIKTRGQQVTLRCSSQSGHNTVSWYQQALGQGPQFIFQYYREEENGRGNFPPRFSGLQFPNYSSELNVNALELDDSALYLCASIRGGNDRGGNQPQHFGDGTRLSIL.

The V call is TRBV7-9, the J call TRBJ1-2; 7 bases line up with TRBD1. CDR1 SEHNR and CDR2 FQNEAQ come from the germline V gene (reference sequence). This CDR3 region has 13 residues. The V segment lost 1 base and the J segment 8 bases; nucleotides outside the gene matches: 4. In nucleotides, the CDR3 is TGTGCCAGCAGCTTAGAGGGGGCGCAGGGCTACACCTTC. Protein product: CASSLEGAQGYTF.

The rearrangement uses TRBV2 and TRBJ1-6; no definite D call. The CDR3 spans 15 residues. V gave up 4 bases and J gave up 10 bases, with 17 bases separating them. Germline CDR1 and CDR2: SNHLY and FYNNEI. The CDR3 loop reads CASSGILEAGSPLHF. DNA for the CDR3: TGTGCCAGCAGTGGTATTTTGGAAGCGGGCTCACCCCTCCACTTT.

The chain carries TRBV6-5 and TRBJ1-2; possibly TRBD1 for D (6 bases). Trimming removed 6 bases from V and 2 bases from J, with 10 bases in between. The CDR3 has 13 amino acids. Germline assignment: CDR1 MNHEY and CDR2 SVGAGI. The chain's CDR3 is CASSWTENYGYTF. CDR3 DNA sequence: TGTGCCAGCAGCTGGACAGAGAACTATGGCTACACCTTC.

CDR3 protein: CSAKGADGYTF. CDR3 coding DNA: TGCAGTGCGAAGGGGGCGGATGGCTACACCTTC. The genes are TRBV20-1 and TRBJ1-2; 7 bases are shared with TRBD1. The V gene end was trimmed by 6 bases and the J gene end by 6 bases; junction bases not matched to a gene: 4. Per the germline V gene, CDR1 is DFQATT and CDR2 is SNEGSKA (reference sequence). The CDR3 has 11 amino acids.

The chain carries TRBV7-2 and TRBJ1-6, with 7 bases fitting TRBD1. From germline, CDR1 is SGHTA and CDR2 FQGNSA. Trimming cost V 5 bases and J 3 bases; bases outside gene matches: 4. The CDR3 totals 15 residues. The CDR3 DNA is TGTGCCAGCAGCCCTCGGACAGGCTATAATTCACCCCTCCACTTT. Translation: CASSPRTGYNSPLHF.

The chain is built from TRBV9 and TRBJ2-7; 7 bases are shared with TRBD2. Germline V gene sequence: CDR1 SGDLS, CDR2 YYNGEE. V dropped 2 bases and J dropped 3; count of bases not matched to a gene: 8. The CDR3 has 15 residues. As DNA, the CDR3 is TGTGCCAGCAGCGTGGGTCCTAGCGGATACTACGAGCAGTACTTC. Translation gives CASSVGPSGYYEQYF.

The genes are TRBV11-2 and TRBJ1-2, with TRBD1 matching 8 bases. CDR1 is SGHAT, CDR2 FQNNGV, per germline. The CDR3 length is 15 residues. After removal of 0 bases from V and 4 bases from J, the junction contained 4 bases not matched to a gene. CDR3 nucleotide sequence: TGTGCCAGCAGCTTAGAGACAGGGGCCTTCTATGGCTACACCTTC. It encodes CASSLETGAFYGYTF.

V is TRBV5-1 and J is TRBJ2-3; 10 bases agree with TRBD2. CDR3 size: 16 residues. From germline, CDR1 is SGHRS and CDR2 YFSETQ. J was trimmed by 1 base and V by 4 bases; bases with no gene match: 6. CDR3 DNA sequence: TGCGCCAGCAGCGAGCCTCTAGCGGGAGGCACAGATACGCAGTATTTT. It translates to CASSEPLAGGTDTQYF. Looking up the rest from reference TRBV5-1 and TRBJ2-3 gives the full variable domain: KAGVTQTPRYLIKTRGQQVTLSCSPISGHRSVSWYQQTPGQGLQFLFEYFSETQRNKGNFPGRFSGRQFSNSRSEMNVSTLELGDSALYLCASSEPLAGGTDTQYFGPGTRLTVL.

The V and J genes are TRBV7-2 and TRBJ2-2, with 7 bases matching TRBD1. The germline V gene encodes CDR1 SGHTA and CDR2 FQGNSA. This CDR3 has 15 residues. The V segment lost 5 bases and the J segment 7 bases; nucleotides outside the gene matches: 10. This CDR3 is CASSPQQGMLGELFF. The CDR3 DNA reads as TGTGCCAGCAGCCCCCAACAGGGGATGCTCGGGGAGCTGTTTTTT.

The V and J genes are TRBV10-3 and TRBJ1-1; D not certain. The CDR3 totals 11 residues. V dropped 5 bases and J dropped 8 bases, with 9 bases sitting between them. In germline, CDR1 is ENHRY, CDR2 SYGVKD. The CDR3 is CAISSRGEAFF. The DNA for the CDR3 is TGTGCCATCAGTAGCCGGGGAGAAGCTTTCTTT.

This clone was seen only a few times. Other DNA sequences in this specimen translate into the identical CDR3. CDR3 DNA sequence: TGTGCCAGCAGCGCGACAGGCAACTATGGCTACACCTTC. This gives the protein CASSATGNYGYTF. The chain combines TRBV9 with TRBJ1-2; a possible D gene is TRBD1 (6 bases). The germline CDR1 and CDR2 sequences are SGDLS and YYNGEE. V was pared by 3 bases and J by 2 bases, with 8 bases between. This CDR3 comprises 13 residues.

The rearrangement links TRBV30 to TRBJ1-2, with TRBD1 as a possible D gene (5 bases). The CDR3 consists of 14 residues. The V end was cut by 5 bases, the J end by 3 bases, with 16 bases between. Germline CDR1 reads GTSNPN; CDR2 reads SVGIG (reference sequence). CDR3 loop: CAWGIGTGDYGYTF. The CDR3 nucleotides are TGTGCCTGGGGCATAGGGACGGGGGACTATGGCTACACCTTC. Combining the CDR3 with reference TRBV30 and TRBJ1-2 gives the whole variable domain SQTIHQWPATLVQPVGSPLSLECTVEGTSNPNLYWYRQAAGRGLQLLFYSVGIGQISSEVPQNLSASRPQDRQFILSSKKLLLSDSGFYLCAWGIGTGDYGYTFGSGTRLTVV.

This chain joins TRBV27 and TRBJ2-1; 8 nucleotides agree with TRBD1. The CDR3 is made up of 15 amino acids. CDR1 MNHEY and CDR2 SMNVEV come from the germline V gene (reference sequence). The V gene end was trimmed by 6 bases and the J gene end by 1 base; junction bases not matched to a gene: 5. CDR3 residues: CASSRGRGSYNEQFF. CDR3 bases: TGTGCCAGCAGCAGGGGGCGCGGATCCTACAATGAGCAGTTCTTC.

Comment on this clone: The same CDR3 arises from other DNA sequences in this sample as well. The rearrangement uses TRBV5-1 and TRBJ2-1, with 16 positions matching TRBD2. The CDR3 is made up of 15 amino acids. Unmatched junction bases numbered 3, after V lost 4 bases and J lost 8 bases. Germline-derived CDR1 and CDR2 are SGHRS and YFSETQ. The CDR3 is CASSLGLAGGDEQFF. The DNA of the CDR3 is TGCGCCAGCAGCCTGGGACTAGCGGGAGGGGATGAGCAGTTCTTC.

Turning to this clone: A much larger clone is a single base away; this may be a read error. The chain recombines TRBV7-9 with TRBJ2-3, with TRBD1 matching over 12 bases. The CDR3 covers 15 residues. With 4 bases clipped from V and 4 bases from J, the junction kept 3 bases outside the gene matches. Germline CDR1 SEHNR, CDR2 FQNEAQ (reference sequence). CDR3 sequence (DNA): TGTGCCAGCAGCTGGGGACAGGGGGCCGCAGATACGCAGTATTTT. Its translation: CASSWGQGAADTQYF.

This clone has only one observation. V is TRBV29-1 and J is TRBJ2-1; 7 positions match TRBD2. This CDR3 spans 13 amino acids. The germline V gene has CDR1 SQVTM and CDR2 ANQGSEA. Trimming took 4 bases from V and 9 from J; bases not matched to a gene: 9. The CDR3 region has the DNA TGCAGCGTTGGGGAGGGAGTAGCGGGTGAGCAGTTCTTC. It translates to CSVGEGVAGEQFF.

This rearrangement joins TRBV7-2 to TRBJ2-5, with 8 bases matching TRBD1. Germline assignment: CDR1 SGHTA and CDR2 FQGNSA. Trimming cost V 5 bases and J 4 bases; bases outside gene matches: 9. The CDR3 runs 15 residues. CDR3 loop: CASSGRDRRRETQYF. DNA of the CDR3: TGTGCCAGCAGCGGAAGGGACAGGAGAAGAGAGACCCAGTACTTC.

The chain combines TRBV6-2 or TRBV6-3 with TRBJ2-1; 8 bases align to TRBD1. Germline CDR1 and CDR2: MNHEY and SVGEGT. J was trimmed by 10 bases and V by 4 bases; bases with no gene match: 0. The CDR3 extends over 11 amino acids. The CDR3 sequence is CASSSGGEQFF. CDR3 nucleotide sequence: TGTGCCAGCAGTTCAGGGGGCGAGCAGTTCTTC.

The rearrangement uses TRBV12-3 or TRBV12-4 and TRBJ1-2; D is perhaps TRBD1 (5 bases). Trimming took off 4 bases at V and 8 bases at J, with 11 bases between the two ends. The CDR3 covers 12 residues. The CDR3 loop reads CASSSRVAGYTF. The CDR3 DNA reads as TGTGCCAGCAGTTCCAGGGTTGCGGGCTACACCTTC.

This clone came up a few times. The V gene is TRBV7-8, the J gene TRBJ2-7, with D tentatively TRBD1 (5 bases). Germline V lookup: CDR1 SGHVS, CDR2 FQNEAQ. The CDR3 is 15 amino acids. Trimming took 1 base from V and 0 from J, leaving 10 bases between them. The CDR3 DNA sequence: TGTGCCAGCAGCTTAGGACAGTCGCCCTCCTACGAGCAGTACTTC. It yields the protein CASSLGQSPSYEQYF.

This clone turned up a few times. The rearrangement joins TRBV18 to TRBJ1-2; 9 nucleotides line up with TRBD1. The CDR3 consists of 16 residues. Germline-derived CDR1 and CDR2 are KGHSH and LQKENI. J gave up 5 bases and V 6 bases, and 13 bases lay outside the gene matches. The CDR3 protein is CASSSPGQGSGYGYTF. CDR3 nucleotide sequence: TGTGCCAGCTCGTCCCCGGGACAGGGAAGTGGATATGGCTACACCTTC. Based on the CDR3 plus reference TRBV18 and TRBJ1-2, the full variable domain is NAGVMQNPRHLVRRRGQEARLRCSPMKGHSHVYWYRQLPEEGLKFMVYLQKENIIDESGMPKERFSAEFPKEGPSILRIQQVVRGDSAAYFCASSSPGQGSGYGYTFGSGTRLTVV.

This chain links TRBV18 with TRBJ1-2; 9 positions match TRBD1. V shed 2 bases and J 0 bases; nucleotides not matched to a gene: 7. CDR3 length: 17 amino acids. From germline, CDR1 is KGHSH and CDR2 LQKENI. The CDR3 spells CASSPNTGGASNYGYTF. The CDR3 region has the DNA TGTGCCAGCTCACCAAACACAGGGGGCGCATCTAACTATGGCTACACCTTC.